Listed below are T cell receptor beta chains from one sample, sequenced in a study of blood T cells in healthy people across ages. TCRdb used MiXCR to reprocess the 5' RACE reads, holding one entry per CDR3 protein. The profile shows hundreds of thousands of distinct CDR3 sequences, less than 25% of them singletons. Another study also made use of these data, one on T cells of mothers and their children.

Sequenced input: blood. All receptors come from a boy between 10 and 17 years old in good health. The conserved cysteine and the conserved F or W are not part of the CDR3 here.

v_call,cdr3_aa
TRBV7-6,ASSSRGQNTEAF
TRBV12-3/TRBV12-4,ASSPPVTGYTEAF
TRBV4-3,ASSPNRLAGGSYNEQF
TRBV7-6,ASSLEWPPNTGELF
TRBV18,ASSTAGTSKKSEQF
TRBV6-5,ASRHGTASGWTQY
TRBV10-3,AIGQDEVNTEAF
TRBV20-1,SARALLAGVEQY
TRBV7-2,ASSSSTGDYGYT
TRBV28,ASSFPGTTETQY
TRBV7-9,ASSARQDLGKNIQY
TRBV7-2,ASTLPVGASINEQF
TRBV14,ASSQTSSYNEQF
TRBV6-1,ASSEGKGHEQY
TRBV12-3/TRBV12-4,ASTPGTGGSPLH
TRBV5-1,ASSDRPNYGYT
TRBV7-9,ASSLLIAGANTGELF
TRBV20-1,SARGTSGRASEQF
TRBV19,ASSIDWGGRANTEAF
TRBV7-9,ASSHPQLAGPYEQY
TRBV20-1,SAAKETQY
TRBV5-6,ASSFVGGNGNEQY
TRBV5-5,ASSPPRGTGHYGQY
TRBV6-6,ASSYGDSLIYEQY
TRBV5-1,ASRGGLATNEKLF
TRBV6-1,ASNRGLADYEQY
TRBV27,ASSFGTGGGYT
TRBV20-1,SAIAGLKKETQY
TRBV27,ASSSPGQGNYGYT
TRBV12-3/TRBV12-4,ASSPSGQGFNEQF
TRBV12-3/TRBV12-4,ASSLGQGLQPQH
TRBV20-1,SALTSGTDTQY
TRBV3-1,ASSIGAGGRETQY
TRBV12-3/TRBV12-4,ASSFELAAEQY
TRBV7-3,ASSYSGRGNTEAF
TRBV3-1,ASSVGLIFDSPLH
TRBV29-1,SVGTGPETSTDTQY
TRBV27,ASSWQANQPQH
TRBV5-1,ASSFVWDNEQF
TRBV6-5,ASSYPRGGYQETQY
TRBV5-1,ASSPYAGQPNQPQH
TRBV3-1,ASSQGERQVQF
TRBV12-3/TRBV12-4,ASSLGSGSLETQY
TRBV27,ASRQGVGEKLF
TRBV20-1,SARGQGTEAF
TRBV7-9,ASSPGRDSRGEKLF